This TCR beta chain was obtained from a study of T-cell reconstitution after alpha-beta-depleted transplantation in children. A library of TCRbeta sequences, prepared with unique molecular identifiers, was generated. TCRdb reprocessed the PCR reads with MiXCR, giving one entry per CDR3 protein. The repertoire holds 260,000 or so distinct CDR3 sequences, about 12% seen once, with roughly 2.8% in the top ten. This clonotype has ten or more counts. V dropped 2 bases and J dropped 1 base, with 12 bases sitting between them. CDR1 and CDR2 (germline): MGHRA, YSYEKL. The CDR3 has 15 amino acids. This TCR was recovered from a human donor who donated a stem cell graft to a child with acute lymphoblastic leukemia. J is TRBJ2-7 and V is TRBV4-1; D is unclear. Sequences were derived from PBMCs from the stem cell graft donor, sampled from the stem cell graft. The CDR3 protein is CASSQYYGSSYEQYF. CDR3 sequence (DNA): TGCGCCAGCAGCCAATATTATGGCAGTTCCTACGAGCAGTACTTC.